This entry is about one TCR beta chain. Between the trimmed V and J ends, which lost 1 base and 3 bases, there was a span of 13 bases. CDR3 length: 15 residues. CDR1 is SNHLY and CDR2 is FYNNEI in the germline V gene. The data were taken from a study of blood T cell repertoires in COVID-19. On the study more broadly: Samples representing acute and convalescent COVID-19 were sourced from the United States, Italy and Spain. The cDNA or gDNA used as material had been derived from T cells, B-cell-depleted T cells, or PBMCs.

Study processing details: Reference gene primers were amplified, and this amplification served to estimate nucleated cell counts. The protocol was immunoSEQ multiplex PCR, while the TCRdb copy is restricted to in-frame clones and leaves out a portion. V and J calls and clone size follow that table, whereas D and trimming were derived from the DNA. Found here are about 270,000 clones, about nine tenths of them singletons; the top ten hold roughly 8%. The origin of this receptor is a man aged 35-49 years with active or convalescent COVID-19. Input material: peripheral blood. The V gene is TRBV2, the J gene TRBJ2-7, with a possible D match to TRBD1 (6 bases). In nucleotides, the CDR3 is TGTGCCAGCAGTGAAGAATGGACAGCCGACTACGAGCAGTACTTC. Amino acids: CASSEEWTADYEQYF.